The present T cell receptor beta chain was sequenced within a study of cytomegalovirus exposure and HLA in healthy donors. Study observations and caveats: Rarity characterized most TCR sequences, yet some public TCRs appeared in many donors. A highly shared variant cluster was judged a likely technical artifact.

Trimming removed 4 bases at V and 1 base at J, with 13 bases between. CDR1 is KGHSH and CDR2 is LQKENI in the germline V gene. The CDR3 consists of 15 residues. Use of 60 Vbeta and 13 Jbeta primers characterized the PCR. Sequenced by immunoSEQ multiplex PCR; TCRdb stores in-frame clones only, minus some. The sample holds fewer than 85,000 clones, around three quarters seen once. Regarding this clone: Its antigen remains unknown.

The TCR comes from a male donor in good health and CMV-seropositive. The chain carries TRBV18 and TRBJ1-2; D is undetermined. The sample comprised PBMCs. The CDR3 is CASSLRASDNYGYTF. CDR3 nucleotide sequence: TGTGCCAGCTCACTAAGAGCCTCCGATAACTATGGCTACACCTTC.